This TCR beta chain comes out of a study of low-dose radiotherapy and immunotherapy resistance in tumors. Study as a whole: Daily, from cycle 1 day 1 and for four cycles, patients took oral aspirin 300 mg.

First-strand cDNA relied on TRAV- and TRBV-specific primers spanning alpha and beta chains. TCRs were amplified for approximately 21 PCR cycles with a constant-region primer and V-primer adapter. TCRdb reprocessed the reads via MiXCR and lists one record per CDR3 protein. The table lists more than 70,000 distinct CDR3 sequences, 20% to 25% of them singletons. This CDR3 contains 15 residues. Unmatched junction bases numbered 4, after V lost 5 bases and J lost 3 bases. Per the germline V gene, CDR1 is MDHEN and CDR2 is SYDVKM. Noted time point: after trial treatment. The treatment denotes: LDRT plus nivolumab, ipilimumab, low-dose cyclophosphamide and aspirin (RACIN trial). Along with nivolumab and ipilimumab, donors received aspirin, low-dose cyclophosphamide and low-dose radiotherapy. This clonotype was seen ten or more times.

The sequence was collected from a female donor with ovarian cancer. Sequences were derived from PBMCs, sampled after low-dose radiotherapy plus immunotherapy. The chain has TRBV28 and TRBJ2-7; TRBD2 aligns across 13 bases. The DNA of the CDR3 is TGTGCCAGCAGTCGGACTAGCGGGGGCCTCTACGAGCAGTACTTC. Protein product: CASSRTSGGLYEQYF.